The T cell receptor beta chain described here comes from a study of OX40 agonist ivuxolimab in advanced cancers. Study background: The dose-escalation group included hepatocellular carcinoma, melanoma, renal cell carcinoma and head and neck cancer.

Whole-study results and caveats: At 0.1 to 3.0 mg/kg, clonal expansion of CD4+ and CD8+ blood T cells had occurred by week 6. Among the nonresponders, some also had low normalized T-cell clonal expansion.

This clone was observed once. Its target is not known. Data came from immunoSEQ multiplex PCR; TCRdb stores just in-frame clones and leaves some out. The sample holds roughly 75,000 clones; around nine tenths are singletons and the top ten take 10% to 15%. Germline CDR1 and CDR2: SEHNR and FQNEAQ (reference sequence). This CDR3 has 14 amino acids. Unmatched junction bases numbered 6, after V lost 4 bases and J lost 6 bases. This clonotype originated in an adult with an advanced solid tumor such as melanoma, head and neck, liver or kidney cancer. This chain joins TRBV7-9 and TRBJ1-5, with 7 nucleotides matching TRBD1. The sample was CD4+ or CD8+ T cells sorted from blood, taken in a trial of the OX40 agonist ivuxolimab. The CDR3 protein is CASSSLGTAQPQHF. CDR3 DNA sequence: TGTGCCAGCAGCTCCTTAGGGACAGCTCAGCCCCAGCATTTT.